This entry lists 10 T cell receptor beta chains sequenced from one sample in a study of blood T cells in healthy people across ages. The second PCR ran about 6 to 12 cycles with a sample-barcoded 5' primer and J-beta primers. TCRdb re-derived calls from the 5' RACE reads in MiXCR, one entry per CDR3 protein. Of hundreds of thousands of distinct CDR3 sequences listed, 20% to 25% are singletons. Sequencing was done on a sample of blood. These receptors came from a man aged 70-80 years in good health.

There are a few counts of this clonotype. The junction and the germline gene differ at one end; a read error may be behind it. The V gene is TRBV29-1, the J gene TRBJ2-3, with D maybe TRBD1 (6 bases). Germline-derived CDR1 and CDR2 are SQVTM and ANQGSEA. The CDR3 is 15 amino acids. The CDR3 sequence is CSVEDGQGSTDTQYF. CDR3 DNA: TGCAGTGTTGAAGATGGGCAGGGGAGCACAGATACGCAGTATTTT.

This clonotype was counted a few times. The chain combines TRBV7-8 with TRBJ2-3, with TRBD2 identical over 10 bases. CDR1 is SGHVS, CDR2 FQNEAQ, per germline. The CDR3 has 16 amino acids. V shed 4 bases, J shed 6 bases, and the junction held 10 bases outside the gene matches. The CDR3 DNA follows: TGTGCCAGCAGCTCGAGGACTAGCGGCAGCAGGGATACGCAGTATTTT. Its protein product is CASSSRTSGSRDTQYF.

This clonotype was seen a few times. The chain is built from TRBV12-3 or TRBV12-4 and TRBJ1-3, with D unclear. This CDR3 comprises 11 residues. V shed 2 bases and J shed 9 bases, with 5 bases lying between them. CDR3 sequence: CASSLTSTIYF. DNA of the CDR3: TGTGCCAGCAGTTTAACGTCCACCATATATTTT.

This clonotype was detected only a few times. In DNA, the CDR3 is TGTGCCAGCAGTTTGGGTCTAGGCCGAAACGCTGAGACCCAGTACTTC. Translating gives CASSLGLGRNAETQYF. The genes are TRBV12-3 or TRBV12-4 and TRBJ2-5, with D unresolved. V dropped 3 bases and J dropped 5 bases, with 19 bases sitting between them. This CDR3 has 16 residues.

This clonotype came up a few times. The rearrangement links TRBV6-1 to TRBJ1-1; a possible D gene is TRBD1 (6 bases). Germline V gives CDR1 MNHNS, CDR2 SASEGT. Deletions cut 4 bases from V and 2 bases from J, with 11 bases between. CDR3 length equals 14 residues. The CDR3 loop is CASSVVGANTEAFF. The CDR3 nucleotides are TGTGCCAGCAGTGTCGTGGGGGCCAACACTGAAGCTTTCTTT.

This clonotype was detected a few times. The V and J genes are TRBV11-2 and TRBJ2-5; D is possibly TRBD2 (6 bases). The CDR3 contains 14 residues. Germline V gene data show CDR1 as SGHAT and CDR2 as FQNNGV. Trimming took off 3 bases at V and 3 bases at J, with 11 bases between the two ends. The CDR3 DNA reads TGTGCCAGCAGCTTGGGGACTGCGAAAGAGACCCAGTACTTC. It yields the protein CASSLGTAKETQYF.

This clonotype came up once. The chain recombines TRBV6-1 with TRBJ2-7; TRBD1 might be the D (6 bases). This CDR3 contains 13 residues. Trimming removed 6 bases at V and 5 bases at J, with 14 bases between. CDR1 and CDR2 from the germline V gene are MNHNS and SASEGT. The CDR3 protein is CASRENQGNEQYF. In DNA, the CDR3 is TGTGCCAGCAGGGAAAATCAGGGGAACGAGCAGTACTTC.

V and J are TRBV20-1 and TRBJ1-3; the match to TRBD1 covers 9 bases. The V and J ends lost 6 bases and 8 bases, in that order; junction bases with no gene match: 8. The germline V gene encodes CDR1 DFQATT and CDR2 SNEGSKA (reference sequence). The CDR3 is made up of 13 amino acids. CDR3 sequence (DNA): TGCAGTGCGTCCGGGACAGGGCTTGACACCATATATTTT. Encoded protein: CSASGTGLDTIYF.

This rearrangement joins TRBV10-2 to TRBJ1-1; D not certain. Trimming left V 3 bases short and J 6 bases short, with 14 bases between. Per the germline V gene, CDR1 is WSHSY and CDR2 is SAAADI. The CDR3 has 14 amino acids. The CDR3 sequence: CASSDPPREAEAFF. CDR3 DNA: TGCGCCAGCAGTGACCCCCCCCGAGAAGCTGAAGCTTTCTTT.

This clonotype has a handful of counts. V is TRBV6-5 and J is TRBJ2-7; 12 bases match TRBD1. This CDR3 is 21 amino acids long. Losses at the gene ends were 3 bases for V and 1 base for J; bases not matched to a gene: 19. Per the germline V gene, CDR1 is MNHEY and CDR2 is SVGAGI. The CDR3 DNA reads TGTGCCAGCAGTTATCGCTTCCCGGGACAGGGGGCGTTGCGGACTTCCTACGAGCAGTACTTC. It encodes CASSYRFPGQGALRTSYEQYF.